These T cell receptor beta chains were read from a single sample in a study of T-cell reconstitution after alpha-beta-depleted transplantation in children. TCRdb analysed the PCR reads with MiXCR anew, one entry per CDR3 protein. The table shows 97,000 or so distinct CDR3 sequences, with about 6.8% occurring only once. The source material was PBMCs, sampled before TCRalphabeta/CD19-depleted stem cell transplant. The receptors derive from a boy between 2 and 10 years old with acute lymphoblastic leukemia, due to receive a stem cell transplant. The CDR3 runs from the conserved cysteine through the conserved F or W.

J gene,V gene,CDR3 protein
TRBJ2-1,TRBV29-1,CSVEVYNEQFF
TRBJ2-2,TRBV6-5,CASRSGTGETGELFF
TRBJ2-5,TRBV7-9,CASSLVVQETQYF
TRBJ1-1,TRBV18,CASSPGQGATEAFF
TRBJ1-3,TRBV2,CASSDPSGSTSTENTIYF
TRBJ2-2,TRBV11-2,CASSLEGALENTGELFF
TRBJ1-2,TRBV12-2,CASRLDRSGTNYGYTF
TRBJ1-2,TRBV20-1,CSAHGQRGDYGYTF
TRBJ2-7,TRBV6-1,CASSETGQYEQYF
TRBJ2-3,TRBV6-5,CASGGLSTDTQYF
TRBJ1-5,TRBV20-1,CCARDAGQGSSNQPQHF
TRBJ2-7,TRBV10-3,CATLTGKDEQYF
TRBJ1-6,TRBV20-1,CSARVPGQYNSPLHF
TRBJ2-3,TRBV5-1,CASSPIAGGLGDTQYF
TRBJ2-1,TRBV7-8,CASSPLGGSYNEQFF
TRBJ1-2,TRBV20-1,CCAREYGDPNNYGYTF
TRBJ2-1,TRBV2,CASRAGQPSFNEQFF
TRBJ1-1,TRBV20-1,CSAKRRNTEAFF
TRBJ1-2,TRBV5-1,CASSPDGDNYGYTF
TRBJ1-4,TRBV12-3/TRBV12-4,CASREAGRATNEKLFF
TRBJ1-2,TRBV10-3,CAILSGAGPNGYTF
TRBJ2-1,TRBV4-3,CASSQGAGGRYNEQFF
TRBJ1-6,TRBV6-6,CASSPRLNSPLHF
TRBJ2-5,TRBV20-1,CSATRQETQYF
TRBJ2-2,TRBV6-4,CASSDSAGDTGELFF
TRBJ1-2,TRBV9,CASSVDIRVGGYTF
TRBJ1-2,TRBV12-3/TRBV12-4,CASSISSRYGYTF
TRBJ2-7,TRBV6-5,CASSLTPRLAESYEQYF
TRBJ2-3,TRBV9,CASSVRQAPTDTQYF
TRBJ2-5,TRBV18,CASSPNLFGGTQYF
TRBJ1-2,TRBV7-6,CASSLLLAGDYGYTF
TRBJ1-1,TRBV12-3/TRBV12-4,CASTRVNTEAFF
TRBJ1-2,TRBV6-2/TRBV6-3,CASTAYNYGYTF
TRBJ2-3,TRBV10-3,CAISEPLGTSGDASTDTQYF
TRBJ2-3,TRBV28,CASSLGTGSALGTDTQYF
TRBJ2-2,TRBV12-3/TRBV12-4,CASTTGPYTGELFF
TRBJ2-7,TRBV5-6,CASSLRAIPYEQYF
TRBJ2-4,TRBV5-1,CASSLDLAKNIQYF
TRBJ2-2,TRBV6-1,CASSEDLGPGELFF
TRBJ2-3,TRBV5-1,CATTQGSGTLNTDTQYF
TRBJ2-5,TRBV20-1,CSARGAWGGALQETQYF
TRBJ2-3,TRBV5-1,CASSLASGGADTQYF
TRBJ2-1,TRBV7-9,CASSVKEQFF
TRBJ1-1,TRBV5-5,CASSGDRDTEAFF
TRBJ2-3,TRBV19,CASSPSGRSTDTQYF
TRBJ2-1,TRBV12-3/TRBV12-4,CASSFREQFF
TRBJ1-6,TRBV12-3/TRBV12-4,CASTPTGLNSPLHF
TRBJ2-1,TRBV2,CASSAVSSYNEQFF
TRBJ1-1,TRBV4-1,CASSPTPGGLEAFF
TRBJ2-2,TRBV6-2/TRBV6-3,CASSLTAGAGELFF